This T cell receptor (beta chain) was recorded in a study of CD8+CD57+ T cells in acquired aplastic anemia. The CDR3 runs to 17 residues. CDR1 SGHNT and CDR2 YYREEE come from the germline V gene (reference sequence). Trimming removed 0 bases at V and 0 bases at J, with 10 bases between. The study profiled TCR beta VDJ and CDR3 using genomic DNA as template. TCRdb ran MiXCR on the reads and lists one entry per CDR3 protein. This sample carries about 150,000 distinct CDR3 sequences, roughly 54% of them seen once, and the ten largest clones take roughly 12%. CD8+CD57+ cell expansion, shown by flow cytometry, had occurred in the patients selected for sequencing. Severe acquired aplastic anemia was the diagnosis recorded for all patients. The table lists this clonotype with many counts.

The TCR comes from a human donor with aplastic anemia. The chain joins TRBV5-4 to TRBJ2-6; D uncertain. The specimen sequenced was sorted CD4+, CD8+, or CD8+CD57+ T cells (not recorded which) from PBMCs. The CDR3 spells CASSLGLPSSGANVLTF. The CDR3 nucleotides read TGTGCCAGCAGCTTGGGACTCCCAAGCTCTGGGGCCAACGTCCTGACTTTC. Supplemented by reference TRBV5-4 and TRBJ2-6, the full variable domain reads ETGVTQSPTHLIKTRGQQVTLRCSSQSGHNTVSWYQQALGQGPQFIFQYYREEENGRGNFPPRFSGLQFPNYSSELNVNALELDDSALYLCASSLGLPSSGANVLTFGAGSRLTVL.